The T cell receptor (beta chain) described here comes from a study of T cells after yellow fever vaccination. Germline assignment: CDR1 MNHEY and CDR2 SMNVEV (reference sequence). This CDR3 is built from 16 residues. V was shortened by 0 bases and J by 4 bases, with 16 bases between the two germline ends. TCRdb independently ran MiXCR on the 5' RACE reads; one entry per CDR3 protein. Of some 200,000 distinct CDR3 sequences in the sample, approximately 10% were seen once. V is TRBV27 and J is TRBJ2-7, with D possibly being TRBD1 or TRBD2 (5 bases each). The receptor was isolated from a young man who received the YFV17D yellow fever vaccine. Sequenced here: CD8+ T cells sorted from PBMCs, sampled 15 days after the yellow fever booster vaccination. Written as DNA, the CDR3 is TGTGCCAGCAGTTTATCCCTCGGCAGGGTAGCGTACGAGCAGTACTTC. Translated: CASSLSLGRVAYEQYF.